This entry concerns a single T cell receptor beta chain. Its antigen remains unidentified. Over chemoradiotherapy, repertoires were sampled more than once. These data come from a study of chemoradiotherapy in HPV16-positive cancers. Measured with immunoSEQ multiplex PCR; TCRdb has only the in-frame clones, and not every one. The table shows tens of thousands of clones, with approximately 93% occurring only once. Study findings and constraints: Candidate HPV-specific clones and E7-related TCR motifs grew in tumor during treatment.

The CDR3 length is 15 residues. Trimming cost V 4 bases and J 7 bases, with 19 bases left between them. The V gene's germline CDR1 is MGHRA and CDR2 YSYEKL. V gene TRBV4-1 combines with J gene TRBJ1-1; the D is unclear. The sequencing here drew on blood, taken from a patient who underwent chemoradiotherapy. This TCR was recovered from a human donor with HPV-associated anogenital cancer. CDR3 nucleotide sequence: TGCGCCAGCAGCCCGGAGAGTACACCGGACCATGAAGCTTTCTTT. Protein: CASSPESTPDHEAFF.